Following are 2 T cell receptor beta chains from one sample sequenced in a study of blood T cell repertoires in COVID-19. Only in-frame clones appear in the TCRdb table, and some are missing; sequencing was by immunoSEQ multiplex PCR. The table has about 460,000 clones, more than 85% seen once. Sequencing was done on a sample of PBMCs or T cells enriched from blood (not recorded which). The receptors come from an older woman who had recovered from COVID-19.

The chain uses TRBV5-1 and TRBJ1-1, with TRBD1 identical over 7 bases. This CDR3 region has 14 residues. The germline gives CDR1 SGHRS, CDR2 YFSETQ. Trimming took 1 base from V and 6 from J; bases not matched to a gene: 6. Written as DNA, the CDR3 is TGCGCCAGCAGCTTGTTTGAGGGGGCGGCTGAAGCTTTCTTT. Translation: CASSLFEGAAEAFF. Full variable domain (remainder filled in from reference TRBV5-1 and TRBJ1-1): KAGVTQTPRYLIKTRGQQVTLSCSPISGHRSVSWYQQTPGQGLQFLFEYFSETQRNKGNFPGRFSGRQFSNSRSEMNVSTLELGDSALYLCASSLFEGAAEAFFGQGTRLTVV.

The chain links TRBV6-2 or TRBV6-3 to TRBJ2-2, with D possibly being TRBD2 (7 bases). Germline V CDR1 and CDR2: MNHEY, SVGEGT. Trimming took 4 bases from V and 5 from J, leaving 17 bases between them. The CDR3 is 16 amino acids. The CDR3 nucleotides read TGTGCCAGCAGTTTAGCCGGGGGGCTGGGGACCGGGGAGCTGTTTTTT. It is translated as CASSLAGGLGTGELFF.